The 17 T cell receptor beta chains below all came from one sample that was sequenced in a study of cytomegalovirus exposure and HLA in healthy donors. The PCR ran on 60 Vbeta and 13 Jbeta primers. The repertoire was sequenced with immunoSEQ multiplex PCR; TCRdb's copy has only in-frame clones and lacks some. The sample includes around 170,000 clones, around 86% of them seen just once. The sequencing sample was made of PBMCs. These receptors were obtained from a woman aged 18-35 years in good health and CMV-seronegative.

This chain uses TRBV7-6 with TRBJ2-3; 8 nucleotides align to TRBD1. The V gene's germline CDR1 is SGHVS and CDR2 FNYEAQ. The CDR3 sequence is 15 residues long. V lost 5 bases to trimming and J lost 6 bases; unmatched junction nucleotides: 10. CDR3 amino acids: CASSTKDRVGDTQYF. In DNA form, the CDR3 reads TGTGCCAGCAGCACCAAGGACAGGGTAGGGGATACGCAGTATTTT.

The chain uses TRBV30 and TRBJ2-4, with 13 bases matching TRBD2. This CDR3 has 15 residues. V lost 5 bases to trimming and J lost 9 bases; unmatched junction nucleotides: 10. The germline gives CDR1 GTSNPN, CDR2 SVGIG (reference sequence). CDR3 sequence reads: CAWDRLAGGSGIQYF. As DNA, the CDR3 is TGTGCCTGGGACCGACTAGCGGGAGGTAGCGGCATTCAGTACTTC.

This clone turned up a few times. This rearrangement joins TRBV10-3 to TRBJ2-3; 11 bases line up with TRBD2. The CDR3 consists of 18 residues. Germline CDR1 is ENHRY and CDR2 is SYGVKD. The V segment lost 0 bases and the J segment 5 bases; nucleotides outside the gene matches: 10. The CDR3 sequence: CAISESTRTSGLIDTQYF. Here the CDR3 DNA reads TGTGCCATCAGTGAGTCGACTCGGACTAGCGGGCTTATAGATACGCAGTATTTT.

The J gene is TRBJ2-7, the V gene TRBV11-2; a weak D match, TRBD2 (6 bases). V shed 0 bases and J shed 1 base, with 19 bases lying between them. The CDR3 spans 18 residues. The germline CDR1 and CDR2 sequences are SGHAT and FQNNGV. DNA of the CDR3: TGTGCCAGCAGCTTAGAGTCGGTCGTAGGCGGGGCTTCCTACGAGCAGTACTTC. It translates to CASSLESVVGGASYEQYF.

The rearrangement joins TRBV7-8 to TRBJ1-1, with D maybe TRBD1 (6 bases). Per the germline V gene, CDR1 is SGHVS and CDR2 is FQNEAQ. V was cut by 1 base and J by 3 bases, with 9 bases left in between. This CDR3 is built from 14 residues. The CDR3 nucleotides are TGTGCCAGCAGCTTAGGGGGGCAGCACACTGAAGCTTTCTTT. Residues: CASSLGGQHTEAFF.

The V call is TRBV27, the J call TRBJ2-7; 10 bases match TRBD2. V lost 6 bases to trimming and J lost 2 bases; unmatched junction nucleotides: 7. Germline V gives CDR1 MNHEY, CDR2 SMNVEV (reference sequence). CDR3 length equals 15 residues. The CDR3 protein is CASRLAGSATYEQYF. The CDR3, as DNA: TGTGCCAGCAGACTAGCGGGATCGGCAACCTACGAGCAGTACTTC.

The V and J genes are TRBV5-1 and TRBJ1-1; D not certain. The V end lost 1 base, the J end lost 6 bases, and 19 bases lay between the germline ends. The CDR3 contains 16 residues. Germline lookup yields CDR1 SGHRS and CDR2 YFSETQ. CDR3 DNA: TGCGCCAGCAGCTTGTTCCACGGGAACACGGGCGCTGAAGCTTTCTTT. It specifies CASSLFHGNTGAEAFF.

The chain couples TRBV14 to TRBJ1-2, with TRBD1 matching over 8 bases. The CDR3 extends over 13 amino acids. The trim removed 5 bases at V and 7 bases at J, leaving 6 bases unmatched. CDR1 and CDR2 from the germline V gene are SGHDN and FVKESK. The CDR3, as DNA: TGTGCCAGCAGCGGTTGGGACAGGAGTGGCTACACCTTC. Translation gives CASSGWDRSGYTF.

As for this clone: Other DNA sequences within the sample encode an identical CDR3. The chain combines TRBV18 with TRBJ1-1; a weak D match, TRBD1 (6 bases). Germline-derived CDR1 and CDR2 are KGHSH and LQKENI. The CDR3 has 13 amino acids. The germline V and J ends were trimmed by 4 bases and 2 bases, with 8 bases remaining between them. The CDR3 sequence is CASSRTVNTEAFF. The CDR3 DNA is TGTGCCAGCTCACGGACAGTTAACACTGAAGCTTTCTTT.

This clone has a single count. This chain connects TRBV10-3 to TRBJ2-3, with D perhaps TRBD1 (5 bases). The CDR3 has 19 residues. Per the germline V gene, CDR1 is ENHRY and CDR2 is SYGVKD. The ends were cut back, 2 bases at V and 3 bases at J, with 24 bases in the middle. This CDR3 reads CAISERNGAARLRTDTQYF. The CDR3 coding sequence is TGTGCCATCAGTGAGAGGAATGGGGCCGCTAGGCTTCGGACAGATACGCAGTATTTT.

CDR3 protein: CASNPGLERETQYF. In nucleotides, the CDR3 is TGTGCCAGTAACCCCGGACTCGAACGGGAGACCCAGTACTTC. The chain is built from TRBV19 and TRBJ2-5; weak D call: TRBD2 (5 bases). Trimming took off 7 bases at V and 5 bases at J, with 17 bases between the two ends. Germline values: CDR1 LNHDA, CDR2 SQIVND (reference sequence). This CDR3 region has 14 residues.

The chain recombines TRBV9 with TRBJ2-1, with D possibly being TRBD2 (6 bases). V was cut by 2 bases and J by 9 bases, with 12 bases left in between. This CDR3 comprises 13 residues. Germline CDR1 is SGDLS and CDR2 is YYNGEE. The CDR3 nucleotides read TGTGCCAGCAGCGTCGGACTAATCGGTGAGCAGTTCTTC. It specifies CASSVGLIGEQFF.

The genes are TRBV6-1 and TRBJ1-1; TRBD1 matches 8 bases. The CDR3 spans 13 residues. From germline, CDR1 is MNHNS and CDR2 SASEGT. With 6 bases clipped from V and 5 bases from J, the junction kept 5 bases outside the gene matches. CDR3 bases: TGTGCCAGCAGAACAGGGGGAAGGACTGAAGCTTTCTTT. Encoded protein: CASRTGGRTEAFF.

V and J are TRBV27 and TRBJ2-3, with D perhaps TRBD1 (6 bases). V was cut by 3 bases and J by 8 bases, with 18 bases left in between. Germline assignment: CDR1 MNHEY and CDR2 SMNVEV (reference sequence). The CDR3 has 15 amino acids. The CDR3 loop reads CASSFRGAKRGTQYF. The CDR3 coding sequence is TGTGCCAGCAGTTTCAGGGGCGCAAAACGGGGTACGCAGTATTTT.

The chain is built from TRBV19 and TRBJ2-1; 12 nucleotides align to TRBD2. Trimming removed 3 bases from V and 8 bases from J; junction bases left unmatched: 20. The CDR3 contains 20 residues. Germline V gene data show CDR1 as LNHDA and CDR2 as SQIVND (reference sequence). CDR3 nucleotide sequence: TGTGCCAGTAGTATTAAGGGGGCGGCTAGCGGGAGGGCCGGTAGGGATGAGCAGTTCTTC. This translates into CASSIKGAASGRAGRDEQFF.

This clone was seen more than once but under ten times. The J gene is TRBJ2-5, the V gene TRBV29-1; D uncertain. The V and J ends lost 6 bases and 5 bases respectively, with 7 bases between them. CDR3 length: 10 residues. Looked up from germline, CDR1 is SQVTM and CDR2 is ANQGSEA. CDR3 DNA: TGCAGCGTCCTGCAGGAGACCCAGTACTTC. This gives the protein CSVLQETQYF.

The CDR3 is CASSPGQGYYEQYF. For the CDR3, the DNA is TGTGCCAGCAGCCCGGGACAGGGTTACTACGAGCAGTACTTC. V usage is TRBV7-8 and J usage is TRBJ2-7; 9 bases match TRBD1. Germline trimming cut 5 bases from V and 3 bases from J; bases unmatched to any gene: 5. The germline CDR1 and CDR2 sequences are SGHVS and FQNEAQ. This CDR3 has 14 residues.